A single TCR beta chain is shown here with its context. The Seattle patients joined while their infection was active and were tracked longitudinally afterward. This sample was included in a study of blood T cell repertoires in COVID-19. Study context: Acute-phase and convalescent COVID-19 samples originated in the United States, Italy and Spain. PBMCs, B-cell-depleted T cells, or T cells provided the cDNA or gDNA that made up the material.

Per the original methods: Estimation of nucleated cell counts was performed using reference gene primer amplification. Generated by immunoSEQ multiplex PCR, the TCRdb table keeps only in-frame clones and is missing some. Clone size and the V and J calls come from that table; the DNA yielded D and trimming. This sample has about 200,000 clones, with about 82% found just once. The CDR3 totals 12 residues. CDR1 and CDR2 (germline): SGHAT, FQNNGV. V was clipped by 1 base and J by 8 bases, with 6 bases between them. Material for sequencing was peripheral blood. The source is a man aged 55 to 70 with COVID-19, enrolled during active disease. The rearrangement uses TRBV11-2 and TRBJ2-1; D uncertain. The CDR3 nucleotides are TGTGCCAGCAGCTTAGTCCCTCATGAGCAGTTCTTC. This sequence encodes CASSLVPHEQFF.